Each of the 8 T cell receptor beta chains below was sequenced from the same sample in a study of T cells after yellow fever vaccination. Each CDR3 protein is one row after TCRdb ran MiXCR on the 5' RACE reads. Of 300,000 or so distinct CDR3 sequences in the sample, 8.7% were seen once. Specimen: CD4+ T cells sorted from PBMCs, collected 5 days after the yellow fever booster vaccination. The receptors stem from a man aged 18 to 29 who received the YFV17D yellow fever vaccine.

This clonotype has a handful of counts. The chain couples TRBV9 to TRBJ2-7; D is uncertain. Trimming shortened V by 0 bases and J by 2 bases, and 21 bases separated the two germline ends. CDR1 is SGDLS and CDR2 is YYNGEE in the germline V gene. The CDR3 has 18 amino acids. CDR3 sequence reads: CASSVGESGAERTYEQYF. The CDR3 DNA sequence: TGTGCCAGCAGCGTAGGTGAATCTGGTGCGGAACGTACCTACGAGCAGTACTTC.

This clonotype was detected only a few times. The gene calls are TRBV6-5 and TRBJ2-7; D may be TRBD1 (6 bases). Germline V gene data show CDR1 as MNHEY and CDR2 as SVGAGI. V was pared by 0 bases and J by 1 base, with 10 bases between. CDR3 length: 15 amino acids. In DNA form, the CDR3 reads TGTGCCAGCAGTTACTCTGCAGGGGTTTCCTACGAGCAGTACTTC. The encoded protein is CASSYSAGVSYEQYF.

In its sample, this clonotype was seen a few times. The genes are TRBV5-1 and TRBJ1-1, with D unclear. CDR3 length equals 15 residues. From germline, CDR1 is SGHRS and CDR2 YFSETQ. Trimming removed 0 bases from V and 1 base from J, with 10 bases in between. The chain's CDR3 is CASSLGQVQNTEAFF. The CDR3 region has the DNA TGCGCCAGCAGCTTGGGTCAGGTCCAGAACACTGAAGCTTTCTTT.

The CDR3 DNA sequence: TGTGCCAGCAGGCCGCTAGGGGGCGCTAGGACAGATACGCAGTATTTT. It is translated as CASRPLGGARTDTQYF. This sequence joins TRBV5-4 and TRBJ2-3, with 7 bases identical to TRBD1. V was pared by 5 bases and J by 3 bases, with 12 bases of the junction left unmatched. The CDR3 extends over 16 amino acids. Germline V lookup: CDR1 SGHNT, CDR2 YYREEE (reference sequence).

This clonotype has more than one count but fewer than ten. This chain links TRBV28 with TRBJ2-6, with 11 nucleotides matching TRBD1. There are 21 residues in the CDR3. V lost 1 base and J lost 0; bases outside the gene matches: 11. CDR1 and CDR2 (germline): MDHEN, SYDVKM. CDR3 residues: CASSLYPLTGTGGSGANVLTF. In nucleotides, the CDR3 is TGTGCCAGCAGTTTATATCCTTTAACCGGGACAGGGGGCTCTGGGGCCAACGTCCTGACTTTC.

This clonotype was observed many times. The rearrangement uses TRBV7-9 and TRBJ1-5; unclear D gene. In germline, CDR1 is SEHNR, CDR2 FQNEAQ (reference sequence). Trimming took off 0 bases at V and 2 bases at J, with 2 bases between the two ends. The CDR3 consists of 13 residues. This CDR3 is CASSLARNQPQHF. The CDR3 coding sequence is TGTGCCAGCAGCTTAGCGCGCAATCAGCCCCAGCATTTT. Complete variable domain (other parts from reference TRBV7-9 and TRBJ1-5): DTGVSQNPRHKITKRGQNVTFRCDPISEHNRLYWYRQTLGQGPEFLTYFQNEAQLEKSRLLSDRFSAERPKGSFSTLEIQRTEQGDSAMYLCASSLARNQPQHFGDGTRLSIL.

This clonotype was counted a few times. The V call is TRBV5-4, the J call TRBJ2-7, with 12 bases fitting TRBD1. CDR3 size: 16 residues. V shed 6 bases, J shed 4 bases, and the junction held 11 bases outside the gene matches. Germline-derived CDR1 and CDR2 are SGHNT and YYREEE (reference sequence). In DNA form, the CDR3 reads TGTGCCAGCACCGCCTCGGGGACAGGGGGCGAATACGAGCAGTACTTC. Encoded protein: CASTASGTGGEYEQYF. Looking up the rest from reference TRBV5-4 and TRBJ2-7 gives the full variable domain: ETGVTQSPTHLIKTRGQQVTLRCSSQSGHNTVSWYQQALGQGPQFIFQYYREEENGRGNFPPRFSGLQFPNYSSELNVNALELDDSALYLCASTASGTGGEYEQYFGPGTRLTVT.

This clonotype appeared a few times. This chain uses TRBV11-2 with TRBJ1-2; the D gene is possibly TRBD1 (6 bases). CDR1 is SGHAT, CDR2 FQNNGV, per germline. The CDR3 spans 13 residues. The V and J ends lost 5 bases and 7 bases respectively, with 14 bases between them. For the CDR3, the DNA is TGTGCCAGCAGCGTATACAGGGAAAGTGGCTACACCTTC. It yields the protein CASSVYRESGYTF.